This TCR beta chain emerged from a study of blood T cell repertoires in COVID-19. The wider study: Specimens from acute and convalescent COVID-19 originated in the United States, Italy and Spain. Sources were T cells, B-cell-depleted T cells, or PBMCs; the material itself was cDNA or gDNA.

Original processing methods: Reference gene primer amplification in the assay estimated nucleated cell counts. TCRdb keeps only in-frame clones here, not all; method: immunoSEQ multiplex PCR. The DNA was the basis for D and trimming; V, J and clone size are from that table. The sample has hundreds of thousands of clones; around 86% are singletons. Germline CDR1 and CDR2: SGHKS and YYEKEE (reference sequence). V was trimmed by 0 bases and J by 1 base, leaving 10 bases between them. This CDR3 comprises 15 residues. This TCR derives from a woman aged 25 to 39 who had recovered from COVID-19. V and J are TRBV5-5 and TRBJ1-1; D unresolved. The sequencing sample was made of peripheral blood. The CDR3 sequence: CASSLGPGKNTEAFF. The CDR3 nucleotides are TGTGCCAGCAGCTTGGGTCCAGGCAAGAACACTGAAGCTTTCTTT.